Below, one T cell receptor beta chain is given with its context. Antigen specificity is unknown. The V gene lost 4 bases and the J gene lost 1 base, with 13 bases spanning the gap. This CDR3 has 15 amino acids. Germline V CDR1 and CDR2: SEHNR, FQNEAQ (reference sequence). Measured with immunoSEQ multiplex PCR; TCRdb has only the in-frame clones, and not every one. The sample shows approximately 1.9 million clones, about 94% of them seen only once. The data stem from a study of shared clonotypes between healthy human individuals. Across the study: Two women and a few men aged 18 to 49 made up the donors.

In the naive CD8 group, cells lacked CD45RO and were positively selected for CCR7, so terminally differentiated effector memory CD45RA+ cells were left out. Points from the study as a whole: All-four-donor shared clonotypes had higher generation probabilities than non-shared clonotypes did.

Specimen: naive CD8+ T cells from PBMCs. The rearrangement joins TRBV7-9 to TRBJ1-1; D is undetermined. The receptor's source is a man younger than 35 in good health. Some clones in this sample may be carry-over from other donors' samples. Here the CDR3 reads CASSSQAVSNTEAFF. In DNA form, the CDR3 reads TGTGCCAGCAGCTCCCAGGCGGTTTCGAACACTGAAGCTTTCTTT.